A selection of T cell receptor beta chains follows, all from one sample in a study of glioma-infiltrating T cells after dendritic cell vaccination. TCRdb keeps only in-frame clones here, not all; method: immunoSEQ multiplex PCR. The data contain tens of thousands of clones, 83% of them singletons. Specimen: blood, collected after dendritic cell vaccination. These TCRs come from a human donor with glioblastoma. CDR3s include the opening cysteine and the closing phenylalanine or tryptophan. D genes are given only for firm matches. Not every row has a clone size; where given, it reads once, few, many or a size class.

clone size: NA; D gene: NA; J gene: TRBJ2-7; V gene: TRBV9; CDR3 DNA: TGTGCCAGCAGCGCGGAGACAGCGCGGGGCGAGCAGTACTTC; CDR3 protein: CASSAETARGEQYF
clone size: NA; D gene: TRBD2; J gene: TRBJ2-5; V gene: TRBV25-1; CDR3 DNA: TGTGCCAGCAGTGGGGGGAGAAGACTAGCGGGGGGCCAAGAGACCCAGTACTTC; CDR3 protein: CASSGGRRLAGGQETQYF
clone size: NA; D gene: TRBD2; J gene: TRBJ2-3; V gene: TRBV19; CDR3 DNA: TGTGCCAGTAGTATAATCGGCGGGGGGGCCGGAGATACGCAGTATTTT; CDR3 protein: CASSIIGGGAGDTQYF
clone size: NA; D gene: NA; J gene: TRBJ2-3; V gene: TRBV7-3; CDR3 DNA: TGTGCCAGCAGCTTAGACCGGGCAGATACGCAGTATTTT; CDR3 protein: CASSLDRADTQYF
clone size: NA; D gene: NA; J gene: TRBJ1-1; V gene: TRBV19; CDR3 DNA: TGTGCCAGTAGTCAGGGCGATACTGGACGTTTTGAAGCTTTCTTT; CDR3 protein: CASSQGDTGRFEAFF
clone size: NA; D gene: TRBD1; J gene: TRBJ1-4; V gene: TRBV7-7; CDR3 DNA: TGTGCTAGCAGCTCGGGACAGGGGCATGAAAAACTGTTTTTT; CDR3 protein: CASSSGQGHEKLFF
clone size: NA; D gene: TRBD1; J gene: TRBJ1-5; V gene: TRBV6-5; CDR3 DNA: TGTGCCAGCAGCCTAGGGACAGACAATCAGCCCCAGCATTTT; CDR3 protein: CASSLGTDNQPQHF
clone size: NA; D gene: TRBD2; J gene: TRBJ2-1; V gene: TRBV5-1; CDR3 DNA: TGCGCCAGCAGCCGAGGCCTAGCGGGGGCGTACAATGAGCAGTTCTTC; CDR3 protein: CASSRGLAGAYNEQFF
clone size: once; D gene: TRBD1; J gene: TRBJ1-2; V gene: TRBV4-1; CDR3 DNA: TGCGCCAGCAGCCTCGTATTGGGGACAGAACATCGTAACTATGGCTACACCTTC; CDR3 protein: CASSLVLGTEHRNYGYTF
clone size: NA; D gene: NA; J gene: TRBJ2-1; V gene: TRBV7-3; CDR3 DNA: TGTGCCAGCAGCCCAACGGGTACCAATGAGCAGTTCTTC; CDR3 protein: CASSPTGTNEQFF
clone size: NA; D gene: TRBD1; J gene: TRBJ2-7; V gene: TRBV7-9; CDR3 DNA: TGTGCCAGCAGCTTAGGTGGGGACAGGACCACCTACGAGCAGTACTTC; CDR3 protein: CASSLGGDRTTYEQYF
clone size: NA; D gene: TRBD1; J gene: TRBJ1-6; V gene: TRBV2; CDR3 DNA: TGTGCCACGGGAGACAGGGTGGGTAATTCACCCCTCCACTTT; CDR3 protein: CATGDRVGNSPLHF
clone size: NA; D gene: TRBD2; J gene: TRBJ2-3; V gene: TRBV7-9; CDR3 DNA: TGTGCCAGCGGAACGACTAGCGGGGGCCCAGATACGCAGTATTTT; CDR3 protein: CASGTTSGGPDTQYF
clone size: NA; D gene: NA; J gene: TRBJ2-7; V gene: TRBV6-6; CDR3 DNA: TGTGCCACCACCCTCGGTGGCGGGTACGACGAGCAGTACTTC; CDR3 protein: CATTLGGGYDEQYF
clone size: many; D gene: NA; J gene: TRBJ1-6; V gene: TRBV6-6; CDR3 DNA: TGTGCCAGCAGTTACTCGACAAATTCACCCCTCCACTTT; CDR3 protein: CASSYSTNSPLHF
clone size: NA; D gene: TRBD1; J gene: TRBJ1-1; V gene: TRBV19; CDR3 DNA: TGTGCCAGTAGATGGGGGACAGGTGAAGCTTTCTTT; CDR3 protein: CASRWGTGEAFF
clone size: NA; D gene: NA; J gene: TRBJ2-5; V gene: TRBV4-1; CDR3 DNA: TGCGCCAGCAGCCAAGATAGGGGCAGGAGGGATTTCTGGGAGACCCAGTACTTC; CDR3 protein: CASSQDRGRRDFWETQYF
clone size: NA; D gene: TRBD1; J gene: TRBJ2-2; V gene: TRBV6-4; CDR3 DNA: TGTGCCAGCACTCCTAGGACAGGGAACACCGGGGAGCTGTTTTTT; CDR3 protein: CASTPRTGNTGELFF